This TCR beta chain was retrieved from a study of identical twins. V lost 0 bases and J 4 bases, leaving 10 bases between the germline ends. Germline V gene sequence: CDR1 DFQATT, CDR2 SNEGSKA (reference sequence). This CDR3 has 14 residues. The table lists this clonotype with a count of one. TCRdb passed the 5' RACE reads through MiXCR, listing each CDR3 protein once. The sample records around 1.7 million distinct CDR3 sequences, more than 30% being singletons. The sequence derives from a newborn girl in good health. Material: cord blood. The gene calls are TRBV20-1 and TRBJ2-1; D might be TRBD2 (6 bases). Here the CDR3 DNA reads TGCAGTGCTAGAGAGGGACTGGTGTACAATGAGCAGTTCTTC. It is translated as CSAREGLVYNEQFF.